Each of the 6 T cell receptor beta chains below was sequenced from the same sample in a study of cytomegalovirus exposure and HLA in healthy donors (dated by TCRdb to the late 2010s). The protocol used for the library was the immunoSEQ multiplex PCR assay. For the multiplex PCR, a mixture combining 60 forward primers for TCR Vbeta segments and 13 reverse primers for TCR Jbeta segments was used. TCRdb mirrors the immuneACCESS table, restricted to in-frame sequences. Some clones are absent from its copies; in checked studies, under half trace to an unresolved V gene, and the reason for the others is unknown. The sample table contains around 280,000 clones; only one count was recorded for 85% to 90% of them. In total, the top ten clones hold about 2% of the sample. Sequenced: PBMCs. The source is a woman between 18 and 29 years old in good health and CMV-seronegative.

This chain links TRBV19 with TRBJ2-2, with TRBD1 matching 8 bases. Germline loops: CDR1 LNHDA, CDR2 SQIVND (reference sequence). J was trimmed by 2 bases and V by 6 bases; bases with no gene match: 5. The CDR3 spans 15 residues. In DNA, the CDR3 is TGTGCCAGTAGACCGGACAGGGTAAACACCGGGGAGCTGTTTTTT. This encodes CASRPDRVNTGELFF.

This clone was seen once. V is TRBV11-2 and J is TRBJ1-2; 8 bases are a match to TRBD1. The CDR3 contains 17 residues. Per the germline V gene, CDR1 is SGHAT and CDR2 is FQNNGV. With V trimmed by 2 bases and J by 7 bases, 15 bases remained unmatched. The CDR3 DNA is TGTGCCAGCAGCTTATCGATGACAGGGGAAAGAATAGTTGGCTACACCTTC. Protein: CASSLSMTGERIVGYTF.

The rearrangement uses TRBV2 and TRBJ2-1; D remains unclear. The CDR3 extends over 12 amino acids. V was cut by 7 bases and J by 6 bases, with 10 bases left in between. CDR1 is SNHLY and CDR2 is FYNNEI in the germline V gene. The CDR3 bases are TGTGCCAGCACCCCAACGGTCAATGAGCAGTTCTTC. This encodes CASTPTVNEQFF.

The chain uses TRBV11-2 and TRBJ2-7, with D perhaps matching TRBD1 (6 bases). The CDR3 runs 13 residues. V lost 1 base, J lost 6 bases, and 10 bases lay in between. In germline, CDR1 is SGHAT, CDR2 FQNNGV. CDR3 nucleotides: TGTGCCAGCAGCTTAGGGACAGCCGGCGAGCAGTACTTC. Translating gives CASSLGTAGEQYF.

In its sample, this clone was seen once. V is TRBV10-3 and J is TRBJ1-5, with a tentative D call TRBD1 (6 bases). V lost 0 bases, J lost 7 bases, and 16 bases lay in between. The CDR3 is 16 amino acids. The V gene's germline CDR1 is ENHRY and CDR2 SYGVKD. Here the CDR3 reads CAISESTLGGGQPQHF. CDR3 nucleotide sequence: TGTGCCATCAGTGAGTCGACTCTAGGGGGAGGGCAGCCCCAGCATTTT.

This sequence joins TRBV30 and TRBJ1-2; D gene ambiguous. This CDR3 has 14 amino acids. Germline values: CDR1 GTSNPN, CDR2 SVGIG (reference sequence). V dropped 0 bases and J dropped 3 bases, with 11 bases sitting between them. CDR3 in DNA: TGTGCCTGGAGTGTTGGGCGGGGTGACTATGGCTACACCTTC. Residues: CAWSVGRGDYGYTF.